This T cell receptor (beta chain) derives from a study of type 1 regulatory T cells. Findings of the study overall: Tr1 cells had a more restricted TCR repertoire than non-Tr1 cells.

This clonotype was seen a handful of times. Its antigen is undetermined. The CDR3 contains 14 residues. Per germline, CDR1 DFQATT and CDR2 SNEGSKA (reference sequence). Trimming cost V 4 bases and J 2 bases, with 14 bases left between them. Using its own MiXCR run on the reads, TCRdb lists one record per CDR3 protein. Of more than 60,000 distinct CDR3 sequences listed, 62% are singletons. The rearrangement joins TRBV20-1 to TRBJ2-5, with TRBD1 as a possible D gene (6 bases). The sequenced sample consisted of cultured non-Tr1 T cells, either the whole culture or a sorted T cell fraction (not recorded which). The sequence was obtained from a human donor in good health. The CDR3 DNA follows: TGCAGTGCTATCCCGGGACAACTACAAGAGACCCAGTACTTC. Translating it yields CSAIPGQLQETQYF.